A selection of T cell receptor beta chains follows, all from one sample in a study of PD-L1 blockade in urothelial cancer. Method: immunoSEQ multiplex PCR; TCRdb's copy keeps in-frame clones and lacks some. The sample has tens of thousands of clones; about four fifths are singletons. This specimen consisted of PBMCs, obtained around atezolizumab (anti-PD-L1) treatment. The receptors come from a man aged 60-69 years with urothelial cancer. Each CDR3 is given with its conserved first and last residue. A D gene is named only where the DNA matches it firmly. Some rows mark clone size as missing; the rest say once, few, many or name a class of expanded clone.

>TRBV11-2|TRBJ2-1|TRBD1|few
CASSTNRGQAGGEQFF
TGTGCCAGCAGCACAAATAGGGGACAGGCCGGAGGTGAGCAGTTCTTC
>TRBV11-2|TRBJ2-3|TRBD2|NA
CASSLASGGGTDTQYF
TGTGCCAGCAGCTTAGCAAGCGGGGGGGGCACAGATACGCAGTATTTT
>TRBV2|TRBJ2-1|TRBD2|NA
CASSPVGRGDNEQFF
TGTGCCAGCAGCCCAGTGGGGCGGGGGGACAATGAGCAGTTCTTC
>TRBV18|TRBJ1-1|TRBD1|NA
CASSPPSQGAAFF
TGTGCCAGCTCACCACCTTCACAGGGGGCGGCTTTCTTT
>TRBV11-2|TRBJ2-2|TRBD1|NA
CASSLLQGATGELFF
TGTGCCAGCAGCTTACTACAGGGGGCAACCGGGGAGCTGTTTTTT
>TRBV7-2|TRBJ1-1|NA|NA
CASSLMRGGTEAFF
TGTGCCAGCAGCTTAATGAGGGGAGGCACTGAAGCTTTCTTT
>TRBV5-4|TRBJ2-6|NA|NA
CASSLGSSVPHSGANVLTF
TGTGCCAGCAGTTTGGGGTCCTCAGTGCCACACTCTGGGGCCAACGTCCTGACTTTC
>TRBV5-1|TRBJ2-7|NA|few
CASSSGDTRHEQYF
TGCGCCAGCAGCTCCGGCGACACAAGACACGAGCAGTACTTC
>TRBV6-1|TRBJ1-5|TRBD1|NA
CASREQGSPQPQHF
TGTGCCAGCAGAGAACAGGGGTCGCCTCAGCCCCAGCATTTT
>TRBV6-1|TRBJ1-1|NA|NA
CASSENGGPEAFF
TGTGCCAGCAGTGAAAACGGAGGACCTGAAGCTTTCTTT
>TRBV5-1|TRBJ2-3|NA|NA
CASSLGLDPAPTDTQYF
TGCGCCAGCAGCTTGGGACTGGATCCCGCTCCTACAGATACGCAGTATTTT
>TRBV19|TRBJ2-2|TRBD1|NA
CASSRGQGAKTGELFF
TGTGCCAGTAGTAGGGGACAGGGGGCTAAAACCGGGGAGCTGTTTTTT
>TRBV11-2|TRBJ1-4|TRBD1|NA
CASSLVGRGSTNEKLFF
TGTGCCAGCAGCTTAGTCGGCAGGGGGTCAACTAATGAAAAACTGTTTTTT
>TRBV7-6|TRBJ2-3|NA|once
CASSLDIGGASSTDTQYF
TGTGCCAGCAGCTTAGACATTGGGGGGGCCTCTAGCACAGATACGCAGTATTTT
>TRBV5-4|TRBJ1-2|TRBD1|NA
CASSYSTGVGYTF
TGTGCCAGCAGCTATTCGACAGGGGTTGGTTACACCTTC
>TRBV5-1|TRBJ2-5|NA|NA
CASSPVDQETQYF
TGCGCCAGCAGCCCGGTGGACCAAGAGACCCAGTACTTC
>TRBV7-9|TRBJ2-2|NA|NA
CASSLAAGNTGELFF
TGTGCCAGCAGCTTAGCCGCAGGGAACACCGGGGAGCTGTTTTTT
>TRBV28|TRBJ2-7|TRBD1|once
CASSPGTGRTYEQYF
TGTGCCAGCAGTCCCGGGACAGGGCGAACCTACGAGCAGTACTTC
>TRBV19|TRBJ1-1|NA|once
CASLARFGDTEAFF
TGTGCCAGTCTGGCTAGGTTCGGGGACACTGAAGCTTTCTTT
>TRBV7-9|TRBJ1-5|TRBD1|NA
CASSLGDRWDQPQHF
TGTGCCAGCAGCTTAGGGGACAGGTGGGATCAGCCCCAGCATTTT
>TRBV30|TRBJ2-7|TRBD1|NA
CAWSDHRGFSYEQYF
TGTGCCTGGAGTGACCACAGGGGATTTTCCTACGAGCAGTACTTC
>TRBV7-9|TRBJ2-3|NA|NA
CASSPPWGRSITDTQYF
TGTGCCAGCAGCCCCCCCTGGGGCAGAAGTATCACAGATACGCAGTATTTT
>TRBV5-6|TRBJ2-7|TRBD1|NA
CASRQGTHEQYF
TGTGCCAGCAGACAGGGGACCCACGAGCAGTACTTC
>TRBV11-2|TRBJ2-7|NA|NA
CASSLGQVSSYEQYF
TGTGCCAGCAGCTTAGGACAGGTCAGCTCCTACGAGCAGTACTTC
>TRBV6-5|TRBJ2-3|NA|NA
CASSYSRSTDTQYF
TGTGCCAGCAGTTATTCCAGGTCCACAGATACGCAGTATTTT
>TRBV7-8|TRBJ2-1|TRBD2|once
CASSPFSGGASPSYNEQFF
TGTGCCAGCAGCCCCTTTAGCGGGGGGGCCTCCCCATCCTACAATGAGCAGTTCTTC